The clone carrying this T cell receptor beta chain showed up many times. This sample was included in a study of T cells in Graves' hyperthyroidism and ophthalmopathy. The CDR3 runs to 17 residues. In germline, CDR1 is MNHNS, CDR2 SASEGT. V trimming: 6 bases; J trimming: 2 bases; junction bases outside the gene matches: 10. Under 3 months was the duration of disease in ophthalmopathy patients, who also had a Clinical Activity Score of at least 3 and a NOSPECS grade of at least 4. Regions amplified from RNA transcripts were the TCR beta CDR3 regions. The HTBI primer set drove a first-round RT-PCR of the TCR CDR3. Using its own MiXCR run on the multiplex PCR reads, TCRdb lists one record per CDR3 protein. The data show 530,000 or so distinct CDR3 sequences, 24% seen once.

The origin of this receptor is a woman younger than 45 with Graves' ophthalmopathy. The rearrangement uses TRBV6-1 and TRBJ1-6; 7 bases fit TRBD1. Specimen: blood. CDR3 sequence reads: CASRNTAGQTYNSPLHF. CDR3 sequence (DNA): TGTGCCAGCAGGAATACTGCGGGACAGACCTATAATTCACCCCTCCACTTT.